A selection of T cell receptor beta chains follows, all from one sample in a study of cytomegalovirus exposure and HLA in healthy donors. Produced via immunoSEQ multiplex PCR; TCRdb's table is partial and in-frame only. The table records about 160,000 clones, over 60% of them present only once. Material: PBMCs. The origin of the receptors is a woman aged 25-40 years in good health and CMV-seronegative. Each CDR3 is given with its conserved first and last residue. A D gene is named only where the DNA matches it firmly. The size entry is marked missing in some rows and otherwise reads once, few, many or a size class.

TRBD1	-	TRBJ2-7	TRBV6-1	CASTIDRGSYEQYF	TGTGCCAGCACTATAGACAGGGGTAGTTACGAGCAGTACTTC
TRBD1	-	TRBJ2-1	TRBV2	CASRPNRGAYNEQFF	TGTGCCAGCAGGCCTAACAGGGGAGCCTACAATGAGCAGTTCTTC
TRBD1	-	TRBJ2-1	TRBV11-2	CASSPRQGPGLSNEQFF	TGTGCCAGCAGCCCGCGACAGGGGCCTGGTTTAAGCAATGAGCAGTTCTTC
TRBD2	-	TRBJ2-3	TRBV4-2	CASSQGEAGEDTQYF	TGTGCCAGCAGCCAAGGGGAAGCGGGGGAGGATACGCAGTATTTT
-	-	TRBJ1-5	TRBV6-6	CASSYAGVYSNQPQHF	TGTGCCAGCAGTTACGCGGGAGTTTATAGCAATCAGCCCCAGCATTTT
-	-	TRBJ1-2	TRBV27	CASSSDRMGSYGYTF	TGTGCCAGCAGTTCCGACAGAATGGGCTCCTATGGCTACACCTTC
-	-	TRBJ1-1	TRBV29-1	CSVRGRQVNTEAFF	TGCAGCGTTAGGGGACGACAGGTGAACACTGAAGCTTTCTTT
-	-	TRBJ2-3	TRBV30	CAWSVPVDTQYF	TGTGCCTGGAGTGTACCGGTAGATACGCAGTATTTT
TRBD1	once	TRBJ1-2	TRBV10-1	CASSRDRTNGYTF	TGCGCCAGCAGCCGGGACAGGACGAATGGCTACACCTTC
-	-	TRBJ2-4	TRBV5-6	CASSLWGVRDIQYF	TGTGCCAGCAGCTTGTGGGGGGTGAGGGACATTCAGTACTTC
-	few	TRBJ2-1	TRBV5-1	CASSFSYEEQFF	TGCGCCAGCAGCTTTAGCTACGAAGAGCAGTTCTTC
TRBD1	once	TRBJ2-2	TRBV19	CASSRQGAGTGELFF	TGTGCCAGTAGCCGACAGGGGGCGGGCACCGGGGAGCTGTTTTTT
TRBD1	few	TRBJ1-1	TRBV6-6	CASSYSQGVDTEAFF	TGTGCCAGCAGTTACTCGCAGGGGGTGGACACTGAAGCTTTCTTT
TRBD1	-	TRBJ1-2	TRBV5-4	CASSRTGVISGYTF	TGTGCCAGCAGCAGGACAGGGGTAATCAGTGGCTACACCTTC
-	-	TRBJ1-2	TRBV30	CAWSVTAGYGYTF	TGTGCCTGGAGTGTAACGGCGGGCTATGGCTACACCTTC
-	-	TRBJ2-2	TRBV9	CASLTGELFF	TGTGCCAGCCTTACCGGGGAGCTGTTTTTT
-	once	TRBJ1-2	TRBV12-2	CASRLGTGSYGYTF	TGTGCAAGTCGCTTAGGGACAGGGAGCTATGGCTACACCTTC
TRBD2	-	TRBJ2-1	TRBV9	CASSVVAGGINEQFF	TGTGCCAGCAGCGTAGTAGCGGGGGGGATTAATGAGCAGTTCTTC
TRBD2	few	TRBJ2-1	TRBV9	CASTKERGDYNEQFF	TGTGCCAGCACCAAAGAGCGGGGGGATTACAATGAGCAGTTCTTC
-	-	TRBJ2-7	TRBV5-1	CASSLDSRNEQYF	TGCGCCAGCAGCTTGGACTCGCGGAACGAGCAGTACTTC
TRBD2	-	TRBJ2-7	TRBV27	CASKSSGLSTYEQYF	TGTGCCAGCAAATCTTCGGGACTATCCACCTACGAGCAGTACTTC
TRBD1	-	TRBJ1-1	TRBV28	CASSLPGGVRGTAFF	TGTGCCAGCAGTTTACCAGGGGGCGTTCGGGGCACAGCTTTCTTT
-	-	TRBJ2-7	TRBV28	CASIAGLEQYF	TGTGCCAGCATCGCAGGGCTCGAGCAGTACTTC
-	few	TRBJ1-5	TRBV4-2	CASSQDGVTDQPQHF	TGTGCCAGCAGCCAAGACGGGGTAACGGATCAGCCCCAGCATTTT
-	-	TRBJ1-2	TRBV30	CAFTRRTNYGHPF	TGTGCCTTTACTAGGCGAACTAACTATGGCCACCCCTTC
-	many	TRBJ1-3	TRBV4-1	CASSQWESGNTIYF	TGCGCCAGCAGCCAATGGGAGTCCGGAAACACCATATATTTT
-	-	TRBJ2-2	TRBV9	CASGGQVLNTGELFF	TGTGCTTCGGGGGGACAGGTTTTGAACACCGGGGAGCTGTTTTTT
-	few	TRBJ2-2	TRBV5-1	CASSLLPTPNTGELFF	TGCGCCAGCAGCTTGCTACCCACTCCGAACACCGGGGAGCTGTTTTTT
-	-	TRBJ1-2	TRBV5-4	CASSLARNYGYTF	TGTGCCAGCAGCTTGGCCAGGAACTATGGCTACACCTTC
-	few	TRBJ1-4	TRBV30	CAWSRGGGEKLFF	TGTGCCTGGTCGCGTGGGGGCGGTGAAAAACTGTTTTTT
TRBD1	-	TRBJ1-1	TRBV7-9	CASSFPGTGASTEAFF	TGTGCCAGCAGCTTCCCAGGGACAGGGGCCTCCACTGAAGCTTTCTTT
-	-	TRBJ2-5	TRBV27	CASSFGLKETQYF	TGTGCCAGCAGTTTTGGACTAAAAGAGACCCAGTACTTC
-	-	TRBJ1-2	TRBV5-1	CASSLAGDTGYTYGYTF	TGCGCCAGCAGCTTGGCCGGCGACACCGGATACACTTATGGCTACACCTTC
TRBD2	once	TRBJ2-3	TRBV7-9	CASSPSLAGGNTDTQYF	TGTGCCAGCAGCCCCTCCCTAGCGGGAGGGAACACAGATACGCAGTATTTT
-	once	TRBJ2-1	TRBV4-2	CASSQATDSYNEQFF	TGTGCCAGCAGCCAAGCCACGGACAGCTACAATGAGCAGTTCTTC
-	few	TRBJ1-1	TRBV19	CASSIKGGLFREKDTEAFF	TGTGCCAGTAGTATAAAGGGGGGGTTGTTTAGGGAGAAGGACACTGAAGCTTTCTTT
-	-	TRBJ2-1	TRBV5-1	CASSLAPNSYNEQFF	TGCGCCAGCAGCTTGGCCCCAAACAGTTACAATGAGCAGTTCTTC